A selection of T cell receptor beta chains follows, all from one sample in a study of T cell changes during pregnancy in multiple sclerosis. Libraries were prepared by immunoSEQ multiplex PCR; TCRdb keeps only in-frame clonotypes and omits some of them. The repertoire holds 25,000 to 40,000 clones, with approximately 91% as singletons. This specimen consisted of CD8+ T cells from peripheral blood mononuclear cells, obtained in the second trimester of pregnancy. These TCRs come from a female donor with multiple sclerosis, enrolled in a pregnancy study. Each CDR3 is given with its conserved first and last residue. Fields, in order: clone size, J gene, D gene, V gene, CDR3 length, CDR3 DNA, CDR3 protein. A D gene is named only where the DNA matches it firmly. The size field is filled for only some rows; it gives once, few, many or a size class.

abundance: -
j_gene: TRBJ2-1
d_gene: -
v_gene: TRBV4-3
len: 12
CDR3nt: TGCGCCAGCAGCCAACGGGACAATGAGCAGTTCTTC
CDR3aa: CASSQRDNEQFF

abundance: -
j_gene: TRBJ2-7
d_gene: TRBD2
v_gene: TRBV5-4
len: 16
CDR3nt: TGTGCCAGCAGCCGCGGGGATTTAGCGGGAGGCCACGAGCAGTACTTC
CDR3aa: CASSRGDLAGGHEQYF

abundance: -
j_gene: TRBJ1-1
d_gene: -
v_gene: TRBV28
len: 12
CDR3nt: TGTGCCAGCAGTTTGGGCCGGTCCGGAGCTTTCTTT
CDR3aa: CASSLGRSGAFF

abundance: -
j_gene: TRBJ2-7
d_gene: -
v_gene: TRBV28
len: 13
CDR3nt: TGTGCCAGCAGTTTAGTAGCGGTAAACGAGCAGTACTTC
CDR3aa: CASSLVAVNEQYF

abundance: -
j_gene: TRBJ2-5
d_gene: -
v_gene: TRBV5-4
len: 15
CDR3nt: TGTGCCAGCAGCAGGACAGAGGGTATACAAGAGACCCAGTACTTC
CDR3aa: CASSRTEGIQETQYF

abundance: -
j_gene: TRBJ2-3
d_gene: TRBD2
v_gene: TRBV7-6
len: 17
CDR3nt: TGTGCCAGCAGCCCCGGGACTAGCGGCACTAGCACAGATACGCAGTATTTT
CDR3aa: CASSPGTSGTSTDTQYF

abundance: once
j_gene: TRBJ1-1
d_gene: -
v_gene: TRBV4-1
len: 15
CDR3nt: TGCGCCAGCAGCCAAGTCCAGGGGATGAACACTGAAGCTTTCTTT
CDR3aa: CASSQVQGMNTEAFF

abundance: -
j_gene: TRBJ2-1
d_gene: TRBD2
v_gene: TRBV29-1
len: 13
CDR3nt: TGCAGCATCGGGACTAGCGGATTCAATGAGCAGTTCTTC
CDR3aa: CSIGTSGFNEQFF

abundance: -
j_gene: TRBJ2-7
d_gene: TRBD2
v_gene: TRBV29-1
len: 13
CDR3nt: TGCAGCGTCGACGGCGGGAGGGAGAACGAGCAGTACTTC
CDR3aa: CSVDGGRENEQYF

abundance: -
j_gene: TRBJ2-7
d_gene: TRBD2
v_gene: TRBV4-3
len: 16
CDR3nt: TGCGCCAGCAGCCAAGACCTAGCGGGGCACACCTACGAGCAGTACTTC
CDR3aa: CASSQDLAGHTYEQYF

abundance: -
j_gene: TRBJ2-7
d_gene: -
v_gene: TRBV6-1
len: 13
CDR3nt: TGTGCCAGCAGTGATATCAGCTCCTACGAGCAGTACTTC
CDR3aa: CASSDISSYEQYF

abundance: -
j_gene: TRBJ2-1
d_gene: TRBD2
v_gene: TRBV7-3
len: 14
CDR3nt: TGTGCCAGCAGCCCCCGGGACTACCCGGGGGAGCAGTTCTTC
CDR3aa: CASSPRDYPGEQFF

abundance: -
j_gene: TRBJ2-1
d_gene: TRBD1
v_gene: TRBV19
len: 16
CDR3nt: TGTGCCAGTAGTATACTTCCGGGACAGGGTGACAATGAGCAGTTCTTC
CDR3aa: CASSILPGQGDNEQFF

abundance: once
j_gene: TRBJ2-1
d_gene: TRBD2
v_gene: TRBV7-9
len: 16
CDR3nt: TGTGCCAGCAGCCCACGGAGGGGCGGGAGCTACAATGAGCAGTTCTTC
CDR3aa: CASSPRRGGSYNEQFF

abundance: few
j_gene: TRBJ2-3
d_gene: TRBD2
v_gene: TRBV6-5
len: 16
CDR3nt: TGTGCCAGCAGTTACGTTTCTAGCGGGAACACAGATACGCAGTATTTT
CDR3aa: CASSYVSSGNTDTQYF

abundance: once
j_gene: TRBJ2-7
d_gene: TRBD2
v_gene: TRBV10-3
len: 16
CDR3nt: TGTGCCACCGCGGGACTAGCGGGGGTTACCTCCTACGAGCAGTACTTC
CDR3aa: CATAGLAGVTSYEQYF

abundance: few
j_gene: TRBJ2-7
d_gene: TRBD2
v_gene: TRBV27
len: 15
CDR3nt: TGTGCCAGCAGTACCTTAGCGGGGCTGCCGAGCGAGCAGTACTTC
CDR3aa: CASSTLAGLPSEQYF

abundance: -
j_gene: TRBJ1-2
d_gene: -
v_gene: TRBV19
len: 14
CDR3nt: TGTGCCAGTAGTCATGGCAGGGGACCTTATGGCTACACCTTC
CDR3aa: CASSHGRGPYGYTF

abundance: -
j_gene: TRBJ2-5
d_gene: TRBD2
v_gene: TRBV27
len: 16
CDR3nt: TGTGCCAGCAGTAGACTAGCGGGAGGGCTAGGGGAGACCCAGTACTTC
CDR3aa: CASSRLAGGLGETQYF

abundance: -
j_gene: TRBJ2-7
d_gene: TRBD2
v_gene: TRBV2
len: 14
CDR3nt: TGTGCCAGCAGAAGGGGAGGGCAATTCTACGAGCAGTACTTC
CDR3aa: CASRRGGQFYEQYF

abundance: -
j_gene: TRBJ2-3
d_gene: -
v_gene: TRBV2
len: 15
CDR3nt: TGTGCCAGCAGAGAGGCACTAGCCAATACAGATACGCAGTATTTT
CDR3aa: CASREALANTDTQYF

abundance: -
j_gene: TRBJ2-7
d_gene: TRBD2
v_gene: TRBV13
len: 15
CDR3nt: TGTGCCAGCAGCTTAGGCTCTAGCGGGAGCAACGAGCAGTACTTC
CDR3aa: CASSLGSSGSNEQYF

abundance: -
j_gene: TRBJ2-1
d_gene: -
v_gene: TRBV4-3
len: 17
CDR3nt: TGCGCCAGCAGCCAAGAGGGCTCCGGGGTATCTTACAATGAGCAGTTCTTC
CDR3aa: CASSQEGSGVSYNEQFF